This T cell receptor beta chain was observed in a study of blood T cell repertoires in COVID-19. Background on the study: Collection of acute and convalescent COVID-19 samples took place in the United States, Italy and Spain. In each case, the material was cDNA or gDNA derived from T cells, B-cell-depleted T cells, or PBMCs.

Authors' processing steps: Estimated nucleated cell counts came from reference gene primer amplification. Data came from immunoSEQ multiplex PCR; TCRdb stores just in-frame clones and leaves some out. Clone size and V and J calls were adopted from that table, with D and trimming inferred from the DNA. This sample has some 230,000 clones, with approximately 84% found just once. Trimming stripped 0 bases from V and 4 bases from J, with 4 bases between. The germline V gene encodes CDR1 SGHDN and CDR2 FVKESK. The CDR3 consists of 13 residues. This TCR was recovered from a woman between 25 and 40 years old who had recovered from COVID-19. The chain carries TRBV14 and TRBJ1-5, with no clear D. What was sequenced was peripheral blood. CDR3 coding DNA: TGTGCCAGCAGCCAAGATCTTAATCAGCCCCAGCATTTT. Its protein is CASSQDLNQPQHF.